This entry is about one TCR beta chain. The antigen remains unidentified. The sample is drawn from a study of cytomegalovirus exposure and HLA in healthy donors. Study details: As released early, the data held roughly 85 million unique TCRs from HLA-typed donors.

Regarding the study as a whole: A later examination showed that TCR association rates differed by HLA locus, with DRB1 most and HLA-C fewest. Most TCRs appeared rarely, but some public TCRs recurred in many donors. In a later analysis, most CMV-associated TCR beta chains appeared HLA-restricted.

The CDR3 covers 14 residues. Trimming removed 0 bases at V and 6 bases at J, with 10 bases between. Germline CDR1 SGHTA, CDR2 FQGNSA. The study ran its PCR with 60 Vbeta and 13 Jbeta primers. The method was immunoSEQ multiplex PCR; TCRdb's version includes in-frame clones alone and lacks a portion of them. The sample has a few hundred thousand clones, 70% to 90% seen once. V is TRBV7-2 and J is TRBJ2-3; D is possibly TRBD1 (6 bases). The receptor's source is a man aged 25 to 40 in good health and CMV-seronegative. The sequenced sample consisted of PBMCs. The CDR3 DNA sequence: TGTGCCAGCAGCTTAGCTCAGGGGCCCGATACGCAGTATTTT. As protein: CASSLAQGPDTQYF.